Shown below are 9 T cell receptor beta chains from a single sample sequenced in a study of blood T cell repertoires in COVID-19. Some clones are missing from TCRdb's copy, which holds only in-frame ones; the method was immunoSEQ multiplex PCR. The table has 200,000 to 250,000 clones, approximately 85% seen once; the top ten hold 5.1%. The sample was peripheral blood. All receptors derive from a man aged 50 to 59 with COVID-19, enrolled during active disease.

CDR3 amino acids: CASRKSSSYEQYF. The CDR3 bases are TGTGCCAGCAGAAAATCGAGCTCCTACGAGCAGTACTTC. This rearrangement joins TRBV12-3 or TRBV12-4 to TRBJ2-7, with no clear D. V was pared by 6 bases and J by 0 bases, with 9 bases between. The CDR3 consists of 13 residues.

This clone was seen just once. The rearrangement links TRBV25-1 to TRBJ2-5, with 7 positions matching TRBD1. Germline V gene data show CDR1 as MGHDK and CDR2 as SYGVNS. The V segment lost 6 bases and the J segment 7 bases; nucleotides outside the gene matches: 2. The CDR3 spans 11 residues. This chain's CDR3 is CASRGQATQYF. CDR3 DNA: TGTGCCAGCAGAGGACAGGCGACCCAGTACTTC.

V usage is TRBV9 and J usage is TRBJ1-6; 7 bases are a match to TRBD1. The CDR3 totals 13 residues. V dropped 7 bases and J dropped 12; count of bases not matched to a gene: 10. Germline V CDR1 and CDR2: SGDLS, YYNGEE. CDR3: CASLRGRFRPLHF. CDR3 nucleotide sequence: TGTGCCAGCCTTAGGGGGCGGTTCAGACCCCTCCACTTT.

The genes are TRBV6-1 and TRBJ1-2; 7 bases fit TRBD1. Germline V CDR1 and CDR2: MNHNS, SASEGT. The CDR3 loop spans 15 amino acids. V lost 2 bases and J lost 5; bases outside the gene matches: 8. The CDR3, as DNA: TGTGCCAGCAGTGAATTAGGCAGGGGGGTTTATGGCTACACCTTC. Protein product: CASSELGRGVYGYTF.

This clone was counted at least ten times. The J gene is TRBJ2-7, the V gene TRBV4-2; 11 bases are shared with TRBD1. After removal of 0 bases from V and 4 bases from J, the junction contained 8 bases not matched to a gene. Germline CDR1 is LGHNA and CDR2 is YNFKEQ. The CDR3 is made up of 17 amino acids. CDR3 DNA sequence: TGTGCCAGCAGCCAAGAAGATGGAGGACAGGGGGCGTACGAGCAGTACTTC. This codes for CASSQEDGGQGAYEQYF.

V and J are TRBV5-6 and TRBJ2-7; the match to TRBD1 covers 7 bases. The CDR3 spans 14 residues. V was clipped by 7 bases and J by 2 bases; unmatched bases: 9. Germline CDR1 SGHDT, CDR2 YYEEEE. The CDR3 sequence: CASENGTVTYEQYF. The CDR3 coding sequence is TGTGCCAGCGAAAACGGGACAGTAACCTACGAGCAGTACTTC.

This clone has a single count. This chain connects TRBV3-1 (or the pseudogene TRBV3-2) to TRBJ2-4; no firm D call. The CDR3 extends over 14 amino acids. V lost 1 base, J lost 2 bases, and 6 bases lay in between. CDR1 is LGHDT, CDR2 YNNKEL, per germline (reference sequence). Written as DNA, the CDR3 is TGTGCCAGCAGCCAAGGCGTTCCCAAAAACATTCAGTACTTC. Translation gives CASSQGVPKNIQYF.

The chain couples TRBV6-2 or TRBV6-3 to TRBJ2-1; the match to TRBD1 covers 7 bases. V trimming: 1 base; J trimming: 9 bases; junction bases outside the gene matches: 9. This CDR3 has 15 residues. Per germline, CDR1 MNHEY and CDR2 SVGEGT. As DNA, the CDR3 is TGTGCCAGCAGTTACTGGGGCAGGGGGTCGGGTGAGCAGTTCTTC. Encoded protein: CASSYWGRGSGEQFF.

The J gene is TRBJ2-1, the V gene TRBV28; 7 nucleotides agree with TRBD1. Germline V CDR1 and CDR2: MDHEN, SYDVKM. This CDR3 comprises 16 residues. V was pared by 3 bases and J by 7 bases, with 12 bases of the junction left unmatched. The CDR3 here is CASSFSTGSFRNEQFF. In DNA form, the CDR3 reads TGTGCCAGCAGTTTTTCGACAGGGTCATTTAGGAATGAGCAGTTCTTC. Full variable domain (rest looked up from reference TRBV28 and TRBJ2-1): DVKVTQSSRYLVKRTGEKVFLECVQDMDHENMFWYRQDPGLGLRLIYFSYDVKMKEKGDIPEGYSVSREKKERFSLILESASTNQTSMYLCASSFSTGSFRNEQFFGPGTRLTVL.